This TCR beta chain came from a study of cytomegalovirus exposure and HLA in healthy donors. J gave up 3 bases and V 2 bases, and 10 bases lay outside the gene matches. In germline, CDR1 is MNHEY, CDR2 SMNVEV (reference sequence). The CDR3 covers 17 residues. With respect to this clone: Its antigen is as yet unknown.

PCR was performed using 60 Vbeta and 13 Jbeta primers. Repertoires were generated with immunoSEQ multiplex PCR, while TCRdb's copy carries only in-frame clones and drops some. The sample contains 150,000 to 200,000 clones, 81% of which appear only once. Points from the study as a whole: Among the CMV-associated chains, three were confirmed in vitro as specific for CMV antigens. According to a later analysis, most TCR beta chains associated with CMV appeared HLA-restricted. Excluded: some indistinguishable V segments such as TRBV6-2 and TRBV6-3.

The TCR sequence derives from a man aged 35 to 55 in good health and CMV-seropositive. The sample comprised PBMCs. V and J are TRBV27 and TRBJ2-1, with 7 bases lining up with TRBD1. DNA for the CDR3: TGTGCCAGCAGTTTACGACCCCAGGGGGTAATCTACAATGAGCAGTTCTTC. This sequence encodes CASSLRPQGVIYNEQFF.